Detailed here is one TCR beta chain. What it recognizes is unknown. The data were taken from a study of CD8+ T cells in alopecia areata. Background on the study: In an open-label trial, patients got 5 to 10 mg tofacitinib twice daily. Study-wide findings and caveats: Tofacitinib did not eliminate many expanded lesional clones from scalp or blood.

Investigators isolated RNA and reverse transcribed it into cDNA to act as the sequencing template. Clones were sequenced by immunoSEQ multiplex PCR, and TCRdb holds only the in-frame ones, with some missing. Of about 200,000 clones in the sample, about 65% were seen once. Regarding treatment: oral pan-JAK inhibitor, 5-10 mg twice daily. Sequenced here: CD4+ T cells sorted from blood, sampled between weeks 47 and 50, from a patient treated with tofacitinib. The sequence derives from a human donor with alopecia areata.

CDR3 residues: CAWSRGGSQPQHF. CDR3 DNA sequence: TGTGCCTGGAGTCGGGGGGGCAGTCAGCCCCAGCATTTT. V and J are TRBV30 and TRBJ1-5; the D gene is possibly TRBD1 (6 bases). The CDR3 is 13 amino acids. Germline V gives CDR1 GTSNPN, CDR2 SVGIG (reference sequence). V was pared by 2 bases and J by 6 bases, with 11 bases between.